One and the same sample provided the 15 T cell receptor beta chains below, sequenced in a study of T cell changes during pregnancy in multiple sclerosis. This table comes from immunoSEQ multiplex PCR, and its TCRdb copy is limited to in-frame clones, with some not included. The table includes under 55,000 clones, roughly 94% detected once. The source was CD4+ T cells from peripheral blood mononuclear cells, collected in the third trimester of pregnancy. The receptors shown here come from a female donor with multiple sclerosis, enrolled in a pregnancy study.

The rearrangement links TRBV18 to TRBJ2-3; maybe TRBD2 (6 bases). The CDR3 is made up of 15 amino acids. V was cut by 6 bases and J by 3 bases, with 16 bases left in between. From germline, CDR1 is KGHSH and CDR2 LQKENI. DNA for the CDR3: TGTGCCAGCTCCGCGGGGCGTGGGGAAACAGATACGCAGTATTTT. Amino acid sequence: CASSAGRGETDTQYF.

The chain couples TRBV2 to TRBJ1-3, with a possible D match to TRBD1 (6 bases). Germline CDR1 reads SNHLY; CDR2 reads FYNNEI. The CDR3 consists of 13 residues. The CDR3 sequence is CATLSGEGYTIYF. DNA for the CDR3: TGTGCGACCCTTTCAGGGGAGGGCTACACCATATATTTT.

V gene TRBV5-1 combines with J gene TRBJ2-7, with 9 positions matching TRBD2. After removal of 0 bases from V and 1 base from J, the junction contained 5 bases not matched to a gene. The CDR3 length is 16 residues. Germline V CDR1 and CDR2: SGHRS, YFSETQ. The CDR3 coding sequence is TGCGCCAGCAGCTTGGGGGTAGCGGGAGTTTCCTACGAGCAGTACTTC. The encoded protein is CASSLGVAGVSYEQYF.

This chain joins TRBV6-5 and TRBJ2-2, with 8 bases fitting TRBD1. The germline V gene encodes CDR1 MNHEY and CDR2 SVGAGI. The trim removed 10 bases at V and 4 bases at J, leaving 8 bases unmatched. The CDR3 covers 14 residues. Here the CDR3 DNA reads TGTGCCACCTCGTGGACAGGGTTCACCGGGGAGCTGTTTTTT. Protein sequence: CATSWTGFTGELFF.

The chain employs TRBV9 and TRBJ1-5; TRBD1 agrees at 8 bases. The CDR3 runs to 15 residues. With V trimmed by 4 bases and J by 4 bases, 7 bases remained unmatched. Germline V gene data show CDR1 as SGDLS and CDR2 as YYNGEE. The DNA of the CDR3 is TGTGCCAGCAGCTCCGGGACAGGACAGAATCAGCCCCAGCATTTT. It yields the protein CASSSGTGQNQPQHF.

This chain links TRBV14 with TRBJ2-1; no clear D. The germline CDR1 and CDR2 sequences are SGHDN and FVKESK. CDR3 length: 13 amino acids. The V gene lost 0 bases and the J gene lost 9 bases, with 9 bases spanning the gap. CDR3 DNA sequence: TGTGCCAGCAGCCAAGAGCGTCGTAGTGAGCAGTTCTTC. It codes for CASSQERRSEQFF.

The chain joins TRBV29-1 to TRBJ2-1; TRBD1 might be the D (6 bases). This CDR3 region has 12 residues. The germline V and J ends were trimmed by 6 bases and 6 bases, with 12 bases remaining between them. Germline CDR1 SQVTM, CDR2 ANQGSEA. The CDR3 here is CSVVRGPNEQFF. CDR3 DNA: TGCAGCGTGGTCAGGGGTCCCAATGAGCAGTTCTTC.

This chain links TRBV28 with TRBJ1-2; a possible D gene is TRBD1 (5 bases). The CDR3 covers 12 residues. Germline lookup yields CDR1 MDHEN and CDR2 SYDVKM. V was cut by 5 bases and J by 8 bases, with 12 bases left in between. The CDR3 region is CASSVTDRGYTF. CDR3 DNA sequence: TGTGCCAGCAGTGTGACAGATAGGGGCTACACCTTC.

V is TRBV9 and J is TRBJ1-1; D is possibly TRBD1 (6 bases). Per the germline V gene, CDR1 is SGDLS and CDR2 is YYNGEE. The CDR3 length is 13 residues. Trimming removed 4 bases from V and 6 bases from J, with 13 bases in between. The CDR3 nucleotides read TGTGCCAGCAGCCCCTGGGCAGGGGCTGAAGCTTTCTTT. Amino acid sequence: CASSPWAGAEAFF.

This chain links TRBV6-5 with TRBJ1-2; TRBD1 agrees at 8 bases. The CDR3 covers 14 residues. Germline V lookup: CDR1 MNHEY, CDR2 SVGAGI. The trim removed 2 bases at V and 7 bases at J, leaving 6 bases unmatched. The CDR3 DNA follows: TGTGCCAGCAGTTACGTGGACAGGGTGGGTGGCTACACCTTC. Translated: CASSYVDRVGGYTF.

This chain joins TRBV5-4 and TRBJ1-1, with 10 bases that match TRBD1. J gave up 5 bases and V 1 base, and 5 bases lay outside the gene matches. Germline assignment: CDR1 SGHNT and CDR2 YYREEE (reference sequence). There are 15 residues in the CDR3. In DNA form, the CDR3 reads TGTGCCAGCAGCTTGCCGTGGACAGGGGGGACTGAAGCTTTCTTT. Translation: CASSLPWTGGTEAFF. The full variable domain, its missing parts supplied by reference TRBV5-4 and TRBJ1-1, is ETGVTQSPTHLIKTRGQQVTLRCSSQSGHNTVSWYQQALGQGPQFIFQYYREEENGRGNFPPRFSGLQFPNYSSELNVNALELDDSALYLCASSLPWTGGTEAFFGQGTRLTVV.

J is TRBJ1-4 and V is TRBV18, with TRBD1 matching 9 bases. CDR3 length: 17 residues. The germline CDR1 and CDR2 sequences are KGHSH and LQKENI. Trimming took 3 bases from V and 1 from J; bases not matched to a gene: 6. Written as DNA, the CDR3 is TGTGCCAGCTCACCGATGACAGGGGGAGTAACTAATGAAAAACTGTTTTTT. Amino acids: CASSPMTGGVTNEKLFF.

The J gene is TRBJ1-1, the V gene TRBV6-6, with D perhaps matching TRBD1 (6 bases). Trimming removed 6 bases from V and 1 base from J, with 12 bases in between. Germline V gene sequence: CDR1 MNHNY, CDR2 SVGAGI (reference sequence). The CDR3 covers 14 residues. This CDR3 is CASRHTGSNTEAFF. CDR3 nucleotides: TGTGCCAGCAGACATACAGGGTCGAACACTGAAGCTTTCTTT.

The V call is TRBV7-9, the J call TRBJ1-1; D is perhaps TRBD1 (5 bases). CDR3 length equals 14 residues. CDR1 and CDR2 from the germline V gene are SEHNR and FQNEAQ (reference sequence). Deletions cut 5 bases from V and 1 base from J, with 11 bases between. In DNA form, the CDR3 reads TGTGCCAGCAGCCGTGGGGGGGAGAACACTGAAGCTTTCTTT. Its translation is CASSRGGENTEAFF. Drawing the rest from reference TRBV7-9 and TRBJ1-1, the complete variable domain is DTGVSQNPRHKITKRGQNVTFRCDPISEHNRLYWYRQTLGQGPEFLTYFQNEAQLEKSRLLSDRFSAERPKGSFSTLEIQRTEQGDSAMYLCASSRGGENTEAFFGQGTRLTVV.

The chain uses TRBV7-2 and TRBJ2-2; no clear D. The CDR3 runs 15 residues. V lost 1 base to trimming and J lost 6 bases, with 12 bases between them. Germline V gene sequence: CDR1 SGHTA, CDR2 FQGNSA. This CDR3 reads CASSLDLRSAGELFF. The CDR3 bases are TGTGCCAGCAGCTTAGACTTACGGAGCGCCGGGGAGCTGTTTTTT.